The subject of this entry is one T cell receptor (beta chain). The target antigen is unknown. A read error may explain this, as a much larger clone is one base away. The CDR3 extends over 18 amino acids. Germline values: CDR1 SGHTA, CDR2 FQGNSA. Losses at the gene ends were 1 base for V and 2 bases for J; bases not matched to a gene: 11. Presence of unique molecular identifiers characterized the TCR beta cDNA libraries. From the PCR reads, TCRdb called clonotypes with MiXCR, one entry per CDR3 protein. The data show some 240,000 distinct CDR3 sequences, 30% to 45% seen once. The data were taken from a study of post-analysis software for immune sequencing data. Findings and limits, study-wide: Higher frequency in patients than in controls was seen for five TRBV segments, with TRBV5-6, TRBV5-1 and TRBV20-1 among them. The normalized Chao1 diversity of multiple sclerosis patients was significantly lower than that of controls.

Sequencing was performed on blood. This TCR was sampled from a girl aged 10 to 17 with multiple sclerosis. The chain employs TRBV7-2 and TRBJ2-7; 10 bases are a match to TRBD2. The CDR3: CASSLVLAGALGAYEQYF. The CDR3, as DNA: TGTGCCAGCAGCTTAGTCCTAGCGGGGGCCCTGGGGGCCTACGAGCAGTACTTC.